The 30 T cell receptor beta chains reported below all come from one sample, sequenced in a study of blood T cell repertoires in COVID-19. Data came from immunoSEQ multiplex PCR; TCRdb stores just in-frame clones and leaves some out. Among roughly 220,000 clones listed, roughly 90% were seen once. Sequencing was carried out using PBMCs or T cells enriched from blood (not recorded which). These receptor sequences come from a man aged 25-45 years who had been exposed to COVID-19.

CDR3 protein: CASTEQGVGTQYF. For the CDR3, the DNA is TGTGCCAGCACCGAACAAGGGGTCGGGACCCAGTACTTC. This sequence joins TRBV2 and TRBJ2-5, with a tentative D call TRBD1 (5 bases). The CDR3 spans 13 residues. In germline, CDR1 is SNHLY, CDR2 FYNNEI. V shed 7 bases and J shed 7 bases, with 16 bases lying between them.

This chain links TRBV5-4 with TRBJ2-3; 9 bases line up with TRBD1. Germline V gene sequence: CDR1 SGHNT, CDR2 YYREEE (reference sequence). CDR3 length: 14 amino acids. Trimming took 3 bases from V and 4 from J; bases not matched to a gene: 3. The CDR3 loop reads CASSSDRGADTQYF. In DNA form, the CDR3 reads TGTGCCAGCAGCTCCGACAGGGGGGCAGATACGCAGTATTTT.

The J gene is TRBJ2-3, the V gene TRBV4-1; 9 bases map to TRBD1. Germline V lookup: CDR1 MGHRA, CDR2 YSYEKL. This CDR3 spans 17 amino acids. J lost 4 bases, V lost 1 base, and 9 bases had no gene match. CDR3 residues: CASSQAPGQGPPDTQYF. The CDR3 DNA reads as TGCGCCAGCAGCCAAGCCCCGGGACAGGGTCCTCCAGATACGCAGTATTTT.

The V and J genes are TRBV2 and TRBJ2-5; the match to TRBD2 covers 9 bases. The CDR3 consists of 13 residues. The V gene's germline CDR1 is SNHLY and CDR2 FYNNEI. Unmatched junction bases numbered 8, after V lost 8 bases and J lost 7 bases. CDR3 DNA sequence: TGTGCCAGCCTCGCGGGGGGGCTTGGGACCCAGTACTTC. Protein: CASLAGGLGTQYF.

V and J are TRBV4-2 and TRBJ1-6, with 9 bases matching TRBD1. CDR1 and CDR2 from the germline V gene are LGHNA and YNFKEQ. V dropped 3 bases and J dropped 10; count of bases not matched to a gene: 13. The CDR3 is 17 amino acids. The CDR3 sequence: CASSHTRGDRAGSPLHF. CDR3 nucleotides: TGTGCCAGCAGCCACACCAGGGGGGACAGGGCAGGATCACCCCTCCACTTT.

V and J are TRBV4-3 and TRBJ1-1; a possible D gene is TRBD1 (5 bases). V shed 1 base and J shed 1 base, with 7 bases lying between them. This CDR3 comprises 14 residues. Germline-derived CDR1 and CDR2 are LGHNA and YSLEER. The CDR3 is CASSQAGGNTEAFF. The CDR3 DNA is TGCGCCAGCAGCCAAGCGGGGGGGAACACTGAAGCTTTCTTT.

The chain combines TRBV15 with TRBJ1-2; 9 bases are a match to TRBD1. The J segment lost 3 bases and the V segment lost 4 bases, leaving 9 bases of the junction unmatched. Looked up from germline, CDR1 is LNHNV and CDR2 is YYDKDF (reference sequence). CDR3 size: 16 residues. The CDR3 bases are TGTGCCACCAGCAAGTCGGGACAGGGTAATTACTATGGCTACACCTTC. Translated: CATSKSGQGNYYGYTF.

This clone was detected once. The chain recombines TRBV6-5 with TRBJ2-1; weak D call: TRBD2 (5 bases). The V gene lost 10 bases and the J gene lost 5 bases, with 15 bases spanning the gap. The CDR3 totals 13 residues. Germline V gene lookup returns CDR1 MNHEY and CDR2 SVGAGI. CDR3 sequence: CATSPGSNNEQFF. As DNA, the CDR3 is TGTGCCACCTCCCCGGGAAGTAACAATGAGCAGTTCTTC.

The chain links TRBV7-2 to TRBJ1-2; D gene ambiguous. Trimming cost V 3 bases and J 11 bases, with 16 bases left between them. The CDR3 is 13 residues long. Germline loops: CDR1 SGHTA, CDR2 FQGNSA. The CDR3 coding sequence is TGTGCCAGCAGCTTTGGGGAGCCTGAGAGGTACACCTTC. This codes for CASSFGEPERYTF.

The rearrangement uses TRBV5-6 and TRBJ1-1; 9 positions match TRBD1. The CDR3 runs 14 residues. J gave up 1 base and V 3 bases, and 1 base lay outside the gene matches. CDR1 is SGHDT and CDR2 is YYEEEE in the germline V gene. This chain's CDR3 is CASSSDRGNTEAFF. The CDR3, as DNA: TGTGCCAGCAGCTCGGACAGGGGGAACACTGAAGCTTTCTTT. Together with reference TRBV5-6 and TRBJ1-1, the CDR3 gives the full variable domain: DAGVTQSPTHLIKTRGQQVTLRCSPKSGHDTVSWYQQALGQGPQFIFQYYEEEERQRGNFPDRFSGHQFPNYSSELNVNALLLGDSALYLCASSSDRGNTEAFFGQGTRLTVV.

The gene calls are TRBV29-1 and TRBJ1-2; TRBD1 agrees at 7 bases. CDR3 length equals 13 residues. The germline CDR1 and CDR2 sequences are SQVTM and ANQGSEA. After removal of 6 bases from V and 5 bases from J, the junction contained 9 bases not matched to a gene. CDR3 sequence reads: CSVETGMTYGYTF. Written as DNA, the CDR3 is TGCAGCGTAGAGACAGGGATGACTTATGGCTACACCTTC.

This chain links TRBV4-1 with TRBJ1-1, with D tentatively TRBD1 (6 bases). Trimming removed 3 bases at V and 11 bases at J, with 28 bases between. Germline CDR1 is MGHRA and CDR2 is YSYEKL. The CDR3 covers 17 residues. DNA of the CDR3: TGCGCCAGCAGCCAGTTACGGAGCGCGACAGGATCCCTTCGGGCTTTCTTT. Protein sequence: CASSQLRSATGSLRAFF.

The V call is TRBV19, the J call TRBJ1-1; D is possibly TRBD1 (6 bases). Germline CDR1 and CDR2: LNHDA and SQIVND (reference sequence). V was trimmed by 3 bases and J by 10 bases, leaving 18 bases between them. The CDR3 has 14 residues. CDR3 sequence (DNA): TGTGCCAGTAGTATCGGGGAAGGATTCAGGGGAGCTTTCTTT. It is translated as CASSIGEGFRGAFF.

The CDR3 nucleotides read TGTGCCAGCAGTTACGAGAAACAAGAGACCCAGTACTTC. Residues: CASSYEKQETQYF. The rearrangement links TRBV6-5 to TRBJ2-5; D is undetermined. V lost 2 bases, J lost 2 bases, and 6 bases lay in between. The CDR3 has 13 residues. Germline V lookup: CDR1 MNHEY, CDR2 SVGAGI.

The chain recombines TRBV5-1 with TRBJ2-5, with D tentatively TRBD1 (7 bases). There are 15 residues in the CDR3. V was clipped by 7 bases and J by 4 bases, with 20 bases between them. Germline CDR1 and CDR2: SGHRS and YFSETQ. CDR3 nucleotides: TGCGCCAGCGTCTCGGAGGGGGCGCTTGGAGAGACCCAGTACTTC. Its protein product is CASVSEGALGETQYF.

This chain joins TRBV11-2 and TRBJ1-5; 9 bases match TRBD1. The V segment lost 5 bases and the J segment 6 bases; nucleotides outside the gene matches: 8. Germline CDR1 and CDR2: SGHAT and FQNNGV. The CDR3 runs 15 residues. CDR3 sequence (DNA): TGTGCCAGCAGCCCCACAGGGGGCGCGAGTCAGCCCCAGCATTTT. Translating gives CASSPTGGASQPQHF. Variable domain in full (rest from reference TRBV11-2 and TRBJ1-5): EAGVAQSPRYKIIEKRQSVAFWCNPISGHATLYWYQQILGQGPKLLIQFQNNGVVDDSQLPKDRFSAERLKGVDSTLKIQPAKLEDSAVYLCASSPTGGASQPQHFGDGTRLSIL.

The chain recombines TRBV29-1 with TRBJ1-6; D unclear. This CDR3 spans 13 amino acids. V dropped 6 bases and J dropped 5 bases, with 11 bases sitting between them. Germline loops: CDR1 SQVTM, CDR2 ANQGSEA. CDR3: CSVSAGDNSPLHF. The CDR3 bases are TGCAGCGTCTCAGCGGGAGATAATTCACCCCTCCACTTT.

CDR3 sequence (DNA): TGTGCCAGCAGTGAACCGGGACAGGCAGAGACCCAGTACTTC. Translated, it gives CASSEPGQAETQYF. This sequence joins TRBV6-1 and TRBJ2-5; 8 bases are shared with TRBD1. This CDR3 has 14 residues. Germline V lookup: CDR1 MNHNS, CDR2 SASEGT. V gave up 2 bases and J gave up 4 bases; unmatched junction bases: 3.

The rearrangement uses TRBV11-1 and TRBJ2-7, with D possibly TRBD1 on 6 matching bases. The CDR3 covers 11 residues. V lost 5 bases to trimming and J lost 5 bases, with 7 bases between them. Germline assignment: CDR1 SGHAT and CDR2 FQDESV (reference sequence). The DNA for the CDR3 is TGTGCCAGCAGCCGACAGGACGAGCAGTACTTC. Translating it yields CASSRQDEQYF.

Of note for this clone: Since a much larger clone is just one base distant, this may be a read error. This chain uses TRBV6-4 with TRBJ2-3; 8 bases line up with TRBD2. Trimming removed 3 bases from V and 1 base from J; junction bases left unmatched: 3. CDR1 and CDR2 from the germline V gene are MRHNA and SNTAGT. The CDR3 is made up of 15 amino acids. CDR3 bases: TGTGCCAGCAGTGAGAGTAGCGGGGGCACAGATACGCAGTATTTT. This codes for CASSESSGGTDTQYF.

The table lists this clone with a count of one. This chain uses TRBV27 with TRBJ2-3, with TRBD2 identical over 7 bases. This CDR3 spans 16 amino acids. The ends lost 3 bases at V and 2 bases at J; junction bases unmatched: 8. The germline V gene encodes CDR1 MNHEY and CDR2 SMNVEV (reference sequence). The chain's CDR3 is CASSFRVGGDTDTQYF. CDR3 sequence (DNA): TGTGCCAGCAGTTTCCGGGTGGGGGGGGACACAGATACGCAGTATTTT.

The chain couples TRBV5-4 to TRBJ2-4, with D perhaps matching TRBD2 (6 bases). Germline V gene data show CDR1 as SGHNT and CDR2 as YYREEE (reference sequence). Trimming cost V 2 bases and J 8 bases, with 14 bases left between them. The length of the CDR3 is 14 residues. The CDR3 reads CASSLTGEVHIQYF. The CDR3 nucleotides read TGTGCCAGCAGCTTAACGGGGGAGGTACACATTCAGTACTTC.

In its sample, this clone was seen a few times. The CDR3 DNA follows: TGTGCCAGCAGTTTAGGGGCGGTTTCACGAAAACTGTTTTTT. This translates into CASSLGAVSRKLFF. The chain is built from TRBV27 and TRBJ1-4, with D perhaps TRBD1 (5 bases). CDR3 size: 14 residues. CDR1 MNHEY and CDR2 SMNVEV come from the germline V gene (reference sequence). V was clipped by 2 bases and J by 10 bases, with 14 bases between them. The full variable domain, rest sourced from reference TRBV27 and TRBJ1-4, is EAQVTQNPRYLITVTGKKLTVTCSQNMNHEYMSWYRQDPGLGLRQIYYSMNVEVTDKGDVPEGYKVSRKEKRNFPLILESPSPNQTSLYFCASSLGAVSRKLFFGSGTQLSVL.

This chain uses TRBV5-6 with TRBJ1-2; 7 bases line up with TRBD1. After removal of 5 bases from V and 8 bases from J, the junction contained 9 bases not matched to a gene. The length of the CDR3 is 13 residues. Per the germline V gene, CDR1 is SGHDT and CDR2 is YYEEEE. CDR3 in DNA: TGTGCCAGCAGGATTACAGGGGATGAAGGCTACACCTTC. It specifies CASRITGDEGYTF.

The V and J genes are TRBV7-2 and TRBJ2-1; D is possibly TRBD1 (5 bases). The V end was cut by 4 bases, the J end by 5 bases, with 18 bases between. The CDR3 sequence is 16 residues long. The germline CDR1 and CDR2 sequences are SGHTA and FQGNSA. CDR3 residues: CASSSRTSHVHNEQFF. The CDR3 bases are TGTGCCAGCAGCTCGAGGACATCTCACGTCCACAATGAGCAGTTCTTC.

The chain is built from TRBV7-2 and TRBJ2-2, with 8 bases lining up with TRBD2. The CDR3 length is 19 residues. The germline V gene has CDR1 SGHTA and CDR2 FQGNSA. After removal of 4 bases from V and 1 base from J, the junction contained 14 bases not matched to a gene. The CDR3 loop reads CASSSPGRYLAGNTGELFF. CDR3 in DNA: TGTGCCAGCAGCTCCCCGGGCCGATACCTAGCGGGGAACACCGGGGAGCTGTTTTTT.

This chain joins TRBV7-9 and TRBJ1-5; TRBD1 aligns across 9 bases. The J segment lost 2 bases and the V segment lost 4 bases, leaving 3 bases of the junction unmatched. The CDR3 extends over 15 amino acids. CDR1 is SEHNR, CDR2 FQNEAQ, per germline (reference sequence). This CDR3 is CASSWDRDGNQPQHF. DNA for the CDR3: TGTGCCAGCAGCTGGGACAGGGATGGCAATCAGCCCCAGCATTTT. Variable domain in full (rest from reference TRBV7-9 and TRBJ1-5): DTGVSQNPRHKITKRGQNVTFRCDPISEHNRLYWYRQTLGQGPEFLTYFQNEAQLEKSRLLSDRFSAERPKGSFSTLEIQRTEQGDSAMYLCASSWDRDGNQPQHFGDGTRLSIL.

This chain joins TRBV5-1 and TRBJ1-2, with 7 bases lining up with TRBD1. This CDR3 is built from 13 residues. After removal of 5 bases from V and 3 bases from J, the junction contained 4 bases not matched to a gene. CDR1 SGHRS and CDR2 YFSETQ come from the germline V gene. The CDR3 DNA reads TGCGCCAGCAGAGTGACAGGGTACTATGGCTACACCTTC. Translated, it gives CASRVTGYYGYTF.

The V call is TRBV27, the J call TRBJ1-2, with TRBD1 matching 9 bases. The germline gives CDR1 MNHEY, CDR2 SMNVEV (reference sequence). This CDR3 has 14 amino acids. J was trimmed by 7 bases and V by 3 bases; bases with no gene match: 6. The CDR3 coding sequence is TGTGCCAGCAGTTTTTCGGGGACAGGGTCTGGCTACACCTTC. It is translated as CASSFSGTGSGYTF.

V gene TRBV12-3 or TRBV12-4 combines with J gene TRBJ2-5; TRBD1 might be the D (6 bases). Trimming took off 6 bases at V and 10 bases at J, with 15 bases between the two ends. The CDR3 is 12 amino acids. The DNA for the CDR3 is TGTGCCAGCAGAGACAGGCCCCTTGTCCAGTACTTC. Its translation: CASRDRPLVQYF.